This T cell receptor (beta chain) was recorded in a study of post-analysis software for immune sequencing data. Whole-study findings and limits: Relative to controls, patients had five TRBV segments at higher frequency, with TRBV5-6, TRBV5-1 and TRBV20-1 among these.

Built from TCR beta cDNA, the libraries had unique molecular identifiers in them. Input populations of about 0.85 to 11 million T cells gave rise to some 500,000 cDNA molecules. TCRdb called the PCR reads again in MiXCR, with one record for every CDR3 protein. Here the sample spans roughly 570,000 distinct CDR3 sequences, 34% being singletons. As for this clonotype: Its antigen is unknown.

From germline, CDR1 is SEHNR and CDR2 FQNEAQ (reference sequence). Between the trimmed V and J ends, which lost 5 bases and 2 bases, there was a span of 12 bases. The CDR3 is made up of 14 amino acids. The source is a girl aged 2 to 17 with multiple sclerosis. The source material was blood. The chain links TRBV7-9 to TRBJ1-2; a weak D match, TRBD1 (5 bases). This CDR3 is CASSALQENYGYTF. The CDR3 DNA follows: TGTGCCAGCAGCGCGCTACAGGAAAACTATGGCTACACCTTC.